This is a list of T cell receptor beta chains from one sample in a study of CD8 T cells in ankylosing spondylitis. TCRdb called the 5' RACE reads again in MiXCR, with one record for every CDR3 protein. The sample carries more than 650,000 distinct CDR3 sequences, 12% recorded once. The source material was blood, either unsorted or a sorted T cell fraction (not recorded which). These receptors were taken from a male donor with ankylosing spondylitis. Each CDR3 is given with its conserved first and last residue.

j_gene,v_gene,CDR3aa
TRBJ2-6,TRBV5-6,CASSSGQASAVLTF
TRBJ1-5,TRBV6-5,CASSSLRGYQPQHF
TRBJ2-3,TRBV28,CASSSGDHSTDTQYF
TRBJ2-1,TRBV2,CASSENAPVGDEQFF
TRBJ2-1,TRBV5-1,CASSPGTYYNEQFF
TRBJ1-1,TRBV18,CASSPRSAGLTDEAFF
TRBJ1-2,TRBV7-9,CASSLAHGYTF
TRBJ2-3,TRBV20-1,CSAPSGLAGTDTQYF
TRBJ1-2,TRBV7-9,CASSLWQGNGYTF
TRBJ1-6,TRBV5-5,CASSALRVDSPLHF
TRBJ2-1,TRBV11-2,CASSRGTVYNEQFF
TRBJ2-3,TRBV11-2,CASSLRGGARPVDTQYF
TRBJ2-1,TRBV7-3,CASSLGRSYNEQFF
TRBJ2-2,TRBV28,CASKSTGELFF
TRBJ2-1,TRBV18,CASSPTTWEQFF
TRBJ2-1,TRBV7-8,CASSLDRGLRNEQFF
TRBJ2-1,TRBV7-9,CASSSVAGSAPEQFF
TRBJ2-7,TRBV5-5,CASSFFDMSKNEQYF
TRBJ2-7,TRBV4-3,CASSQRRDGSYEQYF
TRBJ1-1,TRBV5-1,CASSLVPDAEAFF
TRBJ1-2,TRBV20-1,CSAAGYGYTF
TRBJ2-3,TRBV7-8,CASNPGRGTDTQYF
TRBJ1-2,TRBV7-8,CASSGRDRGTYGYTF
TRBJ2-5,TRBV6-2/TRBV6-3,CASSYGAGETQYF
TRBJ2-5,TRBV29-1,CSAQPGQGEETQYF
TRBJ2-1,TRBV18,CASSPGSQQFF
TRBJ2-3,TRBV20-1,CSARASVAGADTQYF